The rows below give T cell receptor beta chains drawn from one sample of a study of blood T cell repertoires in COVID-19. Repertoires were generated with immunoSEQ multiplex PCR, while TCRdb's copy carries only in-frame clones and drops some. The repertoire has tens of thousands of clones, around 90% of them found once; the top ten carry more than 5.5%. Sequencing was performed on peripheral blood. The receptors here all came from a woman aged 50 to 60 with acute or convalescent COVID-19. Both conserved end residues are part of each CDR3. The order of the fields is J gene, D gene, CDR3 length, clone size, V gene, CDR3 DNA, CDR3 protein. D genes are given only for firm matches. Only some rows state a clone size, as once, few, many or a class for expanded clones.

J: TRBJ2-5
D: NA
length: 16
size: NA
V: TRBV11-1
DNA: TGTGCCAGCAGCTCTAGGTTAACTCGGAGCAAAGAGACCCAGTACTTC
CDR3: CASSSRLTRSKETQYF

J: TRBJ2-5
D: NA
length: 14
size: NA
V: TRBV30
DNA: TGTGCCTGGAATTTGGAGGGGGCTGGAGAGACCCAGTACTTC
CDR3: CAWNLEGAGETQYF

J: TRBJ2-3
D: NA
length: 15
size: NA
V: TRBV28
DNA: TGTGCCAGCAGTTTAGGGACCAGGAGGGCAGATACGCAGTATTTT
CDR3: CASSLGTRRADTQYF

J: TRBJ2-7
D: NA
length: 12
size: NA
V: TRBV27
DNA: TGTGCCAGCAGTACGGCAGGCTACGAGCAGTACTTC
CDR3: CASSTAGYEQYF

J: TRBJ2-7
D: TRBD2
length: 15
size: NA
V: TRBV28
DNA: TGTGCCAGCATCAAAGGGGCTAGCGGGGCCCACGAGCAGTACTTC
CDR3: CASIKGASGAHEQYF

J: TRBJ2-7
D: TRBD1
length: 14
size: NA
V: TRBV28
DNA: TGTGCCAGCAGGCCGGGACAGACATCCTACGAGCAGTACTTC
CDR3: CASRPGQTSYEQYF

J: TRBJ1-2
D: NA
length: 15
size: NA
V: TRBV9
DNA: TGTGCCAGCAGCCCAATGGGGACATCTAATCGGGGCTACACCTTC
CDR3: CASSPMGTSNRGYTF

J: TRBJ2-6
D: NA
length: 17
size: NA
V: TRBV5-1
DNA: TGCGCCAGCAGCTTGGTAGGGAGATTAGTTGGGGCCAACGTCCTGACTTTC
CDR3: CASSLVGRLVGANVLTF

J: TRBJ1-1
D: TRBD1
length: 13
size: NA
V: TRBV27
DNA: TGTGCCAGCAGACGAGGACAGGGCACTGAAGCTTTCTTT
CDR3: CASRRGQGTEAFF

J: TRBJ2-1
D: NA
length: 14
size: once
V: TRBV6-2/TRBV6-3
DNA: TGTGCCAGCAGCCAGATCGGACCGAGGGATGAGCAGTTCTTC
CDR3: CASSQIGPRDEQFF

J: TRBJ2-1
D: NA
length: 15
size: NA
V: TRBV10-2
DNA: TGCGCCAGCAGTGAGCGATTAGTAGTATCCAATGAGCAGTTCTTC
CDR3: CASSERLVVSNEQFF

J: TRBJ2-3
D: TRBD2
length: 17
size: once
V: TRBV11-3
DNA: TGTGCCAGCAGCCCACGGGGGGGCGCGGGCGACAGAGATACGCAGTATTTT
CDR3: CASSPRGGAGDRDTQYF

J: TRBJ1-1
D: NA
length: 11
size: once
V: TRBV18
DNA: TGTGCCAGCTCACCCCTCGGGGAAGCTTTCTTT
CDR3: CASSPLGEAFF

J: TRBJ1-2
D: NA
length: 13
size: NA
V: TRBV5-4
DNA: TGTGCCAGCAGCTTGGACAGTAACTATGGCTACACCTTC
CDR3: CASSLDSNYGYTF

J: TRBJ1-5
D: TRBD1
length: 16
size: NA
V: TRBV7-6
DNA: TGTGCCAGCAGCTTAGCGGTAGGGACAGGGGGATCAGCCCAGCATTTT
CDR3: CASSLAVGTGGSAQHF

J: TRBJ2-7
D: TRBD2
length: 17
size: NA
V: TRBV6-2/TRBV6-3
DNA: TGTGCCAGCAGTTCGGGACTAGCGGGAGGGTACTCCTACGAGCAGTACTTC
CDR3: CASSSGLAGGYSYEQYF

J: TRBJ2-3
D: NA
length: 15
size: NA
V: TRBV5-1
DNA: TGCGCCAGCAGTCTTGAACAGGGCCGCACAGATACGCAGTATTTT
CDR3: CASSLEQGRTDTQYF

J: TRBJ2-6
D: NA
length: 13
size: NA
V: TRBV10-2
DNA: TGCGCCACCCAAAACTCTGGGGCCAACGTCCTGACTTTC
CDR3: CATQNSGANVLTF

J: TRBJ1-2
D: TRBD1
length: 15
size: NA
V: TRBV3-1/TRBV3-2
DNA: TGTGCCAGCAGCCTTTCCGGGACAGCCTACTATGGCTACACCTTC
CDR3: CASSLSGTAYYGYTF

J: TRBJ1-1
D: NA
length: 15
size: NA
V: TRBV4-1
DNA: TGCGCCAGCAGCCAACCGGGGACGGGGGACACTGAAGCTTTCTTT
CDR3: CASSQPGTGDTEAFF

J: TRBJ1-4
D: NA
length: 13
size: NA
V: TRBV6-5
DNA: TGTGCCAGGTCCAGAGGGCTGGGGGAAAAACTGTTTTTT
CDR3: CARSRGLGEKLFF

J: TRBJ1-4
D: NA
length: 13
size: NA
V: TRBV5-1
DNA: TGCGCCAGCAGCTTAGGGGGGGTTGAAAAACTGTTTTTT
CDR3: CASSLGGVEKLFF

J: TRBJ1-1
D: TRBD1
length: 14
size: NA
V: TRBV3-1/TRBV3-2
DNA: TGTGCCAGCAGCCGGGGACAGGGAGGCACTGAAGCTTTCTTT
CDR3: CASSRGQGGTEAFF

J: TRBJ1-1
D: NA
length: 15
size: once
V: TRBV19
DNA: TGTGCCAGTAGTATCTATGGGGCAGGGGCGACGGAAGCTTTCTTT
CDR3: CASSIYGAGATEAFF

J: TRBJ1-5
D: TRBD1
length: 13
size: NA
V: TRBV12-3/TRBV12-4
DNA: TGTGCATGCGACAGGGGACGCAATCAGCCCCAGCATTTT
CDR3: CACDRGRNQPQHF

J: TRBJ1-2
D: NA
length: 11
size: NA
V: TRBV30
DNA: TGTGCCTGGAATAAGGGGCTCGGCTACACCTTC
CDR3: CAWNKGLGYTF

J: TRBJ1-5
D: NA
length: 14
size: NA
V: TRBV5-8
DNA: TGTGCCAGCAGCCGGACAGTCCTCTATCAGCCCCAGCATTTT
CDR3: CASSRTVLYQPQHF

J: TRBJ1-1
D: TRBD1
length: 14
size: NA
V: TRBV7-3
DNA: TGTGCCAGCAGCGCGGGACAGATGAACACTGAAGCTTTCTTT
CDR3: CASSAGQMNTEAFF

J: TRBJ1-1
D: NA
length: 13
size: NA
V: TRBV4-1
DNA: TGCGCCAGCAGCCGGACAGCCAACACTGAAGCTTTCTTT
CDR3: CASSRTANTEAFF

J: TRBJ2-3
D: TRBD2
length: 16
size: NA
V: TRBV7-7
DNA: TGTGCTAGCAGCTTAGTACCGGGGGGAAGCACAGATACGCAGTATTTT
CDR3: CASSLVPGGSTDTQYF

J: TRBJ2-5
D: TRBD1
length: 17
size: few
V: TRBV28
DNA: TGTGCCAGCAGTGCTAACCCGGGACAGAAACTCAAAGAGACCCAGTACTTC
CDR3: CASSANPGQKLKETQYF

J: TRBJ2-7
D: NA
length: 11
size: NA
V: TRBV5-1
DNA: TGCGCCAGCAGCTTGGCACAGGAGCAGTACTTC
CDR3: CASSLAQEQYF

J: TRBJ2-7
D: NA
length: 14
size: NA
V: TRBV27
DNA: TGTGCCAGCAGTCACCAGGGTTTTTCCTACGAGCAGTACTTC
CDR3: CASSHQGFSYEQYF

J: TRBJ2-1
D: TRBD2
length: 15
size: NA
V: TRBV11-1
DNA: TGTGCCAGCAGCCGGGGGACTAGCGGGAGTAATGAGCAGTTCTTC
CDR3: CASSRGTSGSNEQFF

J: TRBJ1-1
D: TRBD1
length: 13
size: NA
V: TRBV29-1
DNA: TGCAGCGTCCCGCCATTGACAGGGAGTGAAGCTTTCTTT
CDR3: CSVPPLTGSEAFF